These T cell receptor beta chains were read from a single sample in a study of CD8 T cells in ankylosing spondylitis. TCRdb analysed the 5' RACE reads with MiXCR anew, one entry per CDR3 protein. The sample lists 300,000 to 400,000 distinct CDR3 sequences, under 25% occurring once. The sequenced sample consisted of blood, either unsorted or a sorted T cell fraction (not recorded which). These TCRs come from a male donor with ankylosing spondylitis. The CDR3 runs from the conserved cysteine through the conserved F or W. The D gene is left open where the match is weak. Size is stated for part of the rows, as once, few or many counts, or as a class when the clone is expanded.

d_call: -; v_call: TRBV28; clone_size: -; j_call: TRBJ1-1; cdr3_aa: CASSLPQILGTEAFF; cdr3_nt: TGTGCCAGCAGTTTGCCCCAAATACTGGGCACTGAAGCTTTCTTT
d_call: -; v_call: TRBV2; clone_size: few; j_call: TRBJ2-7; cdr3_aa: CASRTDSYEQYF; cdr3_nt: TGTGCCAGCAGGACTGACAGCTACGAGCAGTACTTC
d_call: TRBD1; v_call: TRBV5-1; clone_size: few; j_call: TRBJ2-5; cdr3_aa: CASHDRDPFQETQYF; cdr3_nt: TGCGCCAGCCACGACAGGGACCCATTTCAAGAGACCCAGTACTTC
d_call: TRBD1; v_call: TRBV7-9; clone_size: -; j_call: TRBJ1-2; cdr3_aa: CASSYSGTGGVYGYTF; cdr3_nt: TGTGCCAGCAGCTACTCCGGGACAGGGGGCGTCTATGGCTACACCTTC
d_call: -; v_call: TRBV7-2; clone_size: -; j_call: TRBJ2-2; cdr3_aa: CASSPRAVANTGELFF; cdr3_nt: TGTGCCAGCAGCCCCAGAGCGGTTGCGAACACCGGGGAGCTGTTTTTT
d_call: -; v_call: TRBV3-1; clone_size: -; j_call: TRBJ2-7; cdr3_aa: CASSQYGLEQYF; cdr3_nt: TGTGCCAGCAGCCAATACGGGTTGGAGCAGTACTTC
d_call: -; v_call: TRBV18; clone_size: few; j_call: TRBJ1-3; cdr3_aa: CASSPVRGPGNTIYF; cdr3_nt: TGTGCCAGCTCACCGGTTCGAGGGCCTGGAAACACCATATATTTT
d_call: -; v_call: TRBV10-2; clone_size: -; j_call: TRBJ1-2; cdr3_aa: CASSEQGRLANYGYTF; cdr3_nt: TGCGCCAGCAGTGAGCAGGGGCGCCTTGCTAACTATGGCTACACCTTC
d_call: -; v_call: TRBV12-3/TRBV12-4; clone_size: many; j_call: TRBJ2-2; cdr3_aa: CASSPGYTGELFF; cdr3_nt: TGTGCCAGCAGCCCAGGGTACACCGGGGAGCTGTTTTTT
d_call: -; v_call: TRBV12-3/TRBV12-4; clone_size: -; j_call: TRBJ2-3; cdr3_aa: CASSPGTRASTDTQYF; cdr3_nt: TGTGCCAGCAGTCCGGGGACTCGAGCTAGCACAGATACGCAGTATTTT
d_call: TRBD2; v_call: TRBV5-1; clone_size: -; j_call: TRBJ2-1; cdr3_aa: CASSDDIAGVYNEQFF; cdr3_nt: TGCGCCAGCAGCGACGACATAGCGGGAGTGTACAATGAGCAGTTCTTC
d_call: TRBD2; v_call: TRBV19; clone_size: -; j_call: TRBJ2-1; cdr3_aa: CASSIPGLAGVNEQFF; cdr3_nt: TGTGCCAGTAGTATCCCCGGACTAGCGGGAGTGAATGAGCAGTTCTTC
d_call: -; v_call: TRBV4-3; clone_size: -; j_call: TRBJ2-7; cdr3_aa: CASSQGAEQYF; cdr3_nt: TGCGCCAGCAGCCAAGGTGCAGAGCAGTACTTC